The next 2 T cell receptor beta chains were all read from a single sample in a study of T cells expressing NK-cell markers. TCRdb re-called the 5' RACE reads and gives one entry per CDR3 protein, without DNA. The sample totals about 390,000 distinct CDR3 sequences. Sequencing was performed on blood T cells: a sorted CD56 or NKG2C T cell subset, CD4+ or CD8+ T cells, or bulk PBMC T cells (not recorded which). The receptors were sampled from a woman aged 45-65 years in good health.

J is TRBJ2-1 and V is TRBV7-7; the D call of TRBD2 rests on TCRdb alone, since no DNA is present to check it. Germline CDR1 and CDR2: SSHAT and FNYEAQ (reference sequence). CDR3 length: 15 residues. The CDR3 spells CASSSGRGPYNEQFF.

The chain couples TRBV11-3 to TRBJ1-1. Germline assignment: CDR1 SGHNT and CDR2 YENEEA. The CDR3 runs 13 residues. This CDR3 reads CASSLDLGDEAFF.